A single sample is the source of the 20 T cell receptor beta chains below, sequenced in a study of CD8 T cells in ankylosing spondylitis. TCRdb re-derived calls from the 5' RACE reads in MiXCR, one entry per CDR3 protein. The table lists approximately 220,000 distinct CDR3 sequences, over 9.5% of them singletons, with less than 25% in the top ten. The specimen was blood, either unsorted or a sorted T cell fraction (not recorded which). The receptors here all came from a male donor with ankylosing spondylitis or in good health (not recorded which).

This clonotype was detected ten times or more. V is TRBV5-1 and J is TRBJ1-5; a possible D gene is TRBD1 (6 bases). This CDR3 region has 16 residues. V shed 4 bases and J shed 0 bases, with 14 bases lying between them. Germline lookup yields CDR1 SGHRS and CDR2 YFSETQ. The CDR3 DNA is TGCGCCAGCAGCATCGACGGACAGATTAGCAATCAGCCCCAGCATTTT. It yields the protein CASSIDGQISNQPQHF.

This clonotype was observed a few times. The chain links TRBV18 to TRBJ2-7; the D call may be TRBD1 or TRBD2 (5 bases each). Per the germline V gene, CDR1 is KGHSH and CDR2 is LQKENI. V was pared by 4 bases and J by 0 bases, with 10 bases between. CDR3 length: 14 residues. The CDR3 here is CASSQGTSSYEQYF. The CDR3 nucleotides are TGTGCCAGCTCACAAGGGACGTCCTCCTACGAGCAGTACTTC.

This sequence joins TRBV3-1 and TRBJ2-3, with 13 positions matching TRBD2. The V segment lost 1 base and the J segment 3 bases; nucleotides outside the gene matches: 4. The CDR3 has 17 amino acids. Germline V lookup: CDR1 LGHDT, CDR2 YNNKEL (reference sequence). The DNA of the CDR3 is TGTGCCAGCAGCCAAGTCGGACTAGCGGGGGAAACAGATACGCAGTATTTT. Encoded protein: CASSQVGLAGETDTQYF.

This clonotype was seen at least ten times. The chain employs TRBV25-1 and TRBJ2-1; the match to TRBD1 covers 8 bases. This CDR3 comprises 14 residues. V gave up 4 bases and J gave up 1 base; unmatched junction bases: 0. In germline, CDR1 is MGHDK, CDR2 SYGVNS. In DNA, the CDR3 is TGTGCCAGCAGTGGACAGGGGTCCTACAATGAGCAGTTCTTC. As protein: CASSGQGSYNEQFF.

This clonotype occurred once. A read error is possible here, since a much larger clone lies one base away. Written as DNA, the CDR3 is TGCGTCAGCAGCTTGAGGGGTGAGCAGTACTTC. Translation: CVSSLRGEQYF. The gene calls are TRBV5-1 and TRBJ2-7; D may be TRBD1 or TRBD2 (5 bases each). The CDR3 covers 11 residues. Germline values: CDR1 SGHRS, CDR2 YFSETQ.

Many counts were recorded for this clonotype. The V and J genes are TRBV5-1 and TRBJ2-5; unclear D gene. V dropped 3 bases and J dropped 5 bases, with 11 bases sitting between them. The CDR3 contains 13 residues. Per germline, CDR1 SGHRS and CDR2 YFSETQ. The CDR3, as DNA: TGCGCCAGCAGCTCACCTAGTGTGGAGACCCAGTACTTC. Translating it yields CASSSPSVETQYF.

On this clonotype itself: Because the CDR3 is missing its conserved closing phenylalanine or tryptophan, this is likely a read error. CDR3 in amino acids: CASEGSGANVLTL. The CDR3 DNA follows: TGTGCCAGCGAGGGCTCTGGGGCCAACGTCCTGACTTTG. This rearrangement joins TRBV6-2 or TRBV6-3 to TRBJ2-6; tentatively, D is TRBD2 (5 bases). Germline CDR1 MNHEY, CDR2 SVGEGT. V was pared by 8 bases and J by 0 bases, with 5 bases between. The CDR3 totals 13 residues.

In its sample, this clonotype was seen many times. CDR3 sequence reads: CASSADYGYTF. The CDR3 coding sequence is TGCGCCAGCAGCGCAGACTATGGCTACACCTTC. V and J are TRBV10-2 and TRBJ1-2; no definite D call. The CDR3 is made up of 11 amino acids. Looked up from germline, CDR1 is WSHSY and CDR2 is SAAADI. Deletions cut 6 bases from V and 3 bases from J, with 5 bases between.

With respect to this clonotype: This may be a read error: a much more frequent sequence differs by one nucleotide. This chain links TRBV5-1 with TRBJ2-7; no clear D. Germline lookup yields CDR1 SGHRS and CDR2 YFSETQ. Deletions cut 9 bases from V and 3 bases from J, with 19 bases between. The CDR3 sequence is 14 residues long. The chain's CDR3 is CATKKTPGHYEQYF. CDR3 DNA sequence: TGCGCCACCAAGAAGACCCCGGGTCACTACGAGCAGTACTTC.

This clonotype was recorded at least ten times. V gene TRBV6-5 combines with J gene TRBJ1-5; D gene unclear. The CDR3 is 14 residues long. Deletions cut 3 bases from V and 7 bases from J, with 13 bases between. The germline CDR1 and CDR2 sequences are MNHEY and SVGAGI. The CDR3 protein is CASSYNEGEQPQHF. CDR3 DNA sequence: TGTGCCAGCAGTTATAATGAGGGAGAACAGCCCCAGCATTTT.

This clonotype was counted many times. This chain uses TRBV6-1 with TRBJ2-7, with D uncertain. Germline V gene data show CDR1 as MNHNS and CDR2 as SASEGT. With 2 bases removed from V and 4 bases from J, the gap between germline ends came to 12 bases. This CDR3 comprises 14 residues. DNA for the CDR3: TGTGCCAGCAGTGAAATGGACCAGGTGTACGAGCAGTACTTC. Its translation: CASSEMDQVYEQYF.

This clonotype was counted a few times. This chain links TRBV7-2 with TRBJ2-7; TRBD1 matches 8 bases. Germline trimming cut 5 bases from V and 4 bases from J; bases unmatched to any gene: 7. The CDR3 extends over 14 amino acids. Germline CDR1 and CDR2: SGHTA and FQGNSA. In nucleotides, the CDR3 is TGTGCCAGCAGCCCTCGACAGGGGTTGTACGAGCAGTACTTC. Its protein product is CASSPRQGLYEQYF.

This clonotype was observed many times. The chain recombines TRBV5-1 with TRBJ2-1; TRBD1 matches at 8 bases. J lost 8 bases, V lost 1 base, and 2 bases had no gene match. Germline V lookup: CDR1 SGHRS, CDR2 YFSETQ. The CDR3 totals 13 residues. The CDR3 loop reads CASSLNRGDEQFF. The CDR3 DNA follows: TGCGCCAGCAGCTTGAACAGGGGGGATGAGCAGTTCTTC.

On this clonotype: Compared with germline, one end of the junction differs, possibly owing to a read error. The chain employs TRBV29-1 and TRBJ1-2; TRBD1 matches 7 bases. The CDR3 is 15 amino acids. Per germline, CDR1 SQVTM and CDR2 ANQGSEA. CDR3 nucleotides: TGCAGCGCCAGTTTACAGGGGTCGCTAGGCTATGGCGACACCTTC. It encodes CSASLQGSLGYGDTF.

On this clonotype: It may be a read error: a sequence one base away is much more abundant. The chain combines TRBV24-1 with TRBJ2-1, with 10 positions matching TRBD2. Looked up from germline, CDR1 is KGHDR and CDR2 is SFDVKD. The CDR3 has 14 residues. In nucleotides, the CDR3 is TGTGCCACCATCGGACTAGCGGACGACAATGAGCAGTCCTTC. Translating it yields CATIGLADDNEQSF.

This clonotype was seen repeatedly, ten times or more. The chain joins TRBV12-3 or TRBV12-4 to TRBJ1-2; TRBD1 matches 8 bases. Trimming cost V 6 bases and J 4 bases; bases outside gene matches: 10. This CDR3 is 15 amino acids long. CDR3 sequence: CASSYSTGAFYGYTF. CDR3 in DNA: TGTGCCAGCAGCTATTCGACAGGGGCCTTCTATGGCTACACCTTC.

This clonotype occurred many times. The V gene is TRBV29-1, the J gene TRBJ1-5; 7 nucleotides align to TRBD1. V shed 5 bases and J 5 bases; nucleotides not matched to a gene: 3. Per germline, CDR1 SQVTM and CDR2 ANQGSEA. This CDR3 has 12 residues. The CDR3, as DNA: TGCAGCGTTCAGGGGGATGATCAGCCCCAGCATTTT. Residues: CSVQGDDQPQHF.

The gene calls are TRBV27 and TRBJ2-3; 8 bases are shared with TRBD1. Unmatched junction bases numbered 11, after V lost 0 bases and J lost 9 bases. Germline assignment: CDR1 MNHEY and CDR2 SMNVEV (reference sequence). The CDR3 is 16 residues long. CDR3 sequence: CASSLSRDRGGLTQYF. In nucleotides, the CDR3 is TGTGCCAGCAGTTTATCGAGAGACAGGGGAGGACTCACGCAGTATTTT.

This clonotype was recorded at least ten times. This chain connects TRBV5-1 to TRBJ2-7; D gene ambiguous. Per the germline V gene, CDR1 is SGHRS and CDR2 is YFSETQ. Trimming took off 6 bases at V and 0 bases at J, with 13 bases between the two ends. The CDR3 has 14 residues. CDR3 nucleotides: TGCGCCAGCACCATGGGTCGGAGCTCCTACGAGCAGTACTTC. This encodes CASTMGRSSYEQYF.

This clonotype has more than one count but fewer than ten. The chain combines TRBV5-1 with TRBJ2-7, with 9 bases matching TRBD1. In germline, CDR1 is SGHRS, CDR2 YFSETQ. The CDR3 runs 15 residues. Trimming at V came to 4 bases and at J to 6 bases, leaving 11 bases not matched to a gene. In DNA form, the CDR3 reads TGCGCCAGCAGCCGGAACCGGGACAGGGTCCTCGAGCAGTACTTC. It specifies CASSRNRDRVLEQYF.